These 12 T cell receptor beta chains were sequenced from one sample in a study of blood T cell repertoires in COVID-19 (dated by TCRdb to between 2020 and 2021). The library was built by means of the immunoSEQ multiplex PCR assay. TCRdb's version of the immuneACCESS table is confined to in-frame rearrangements and falls short of the full clone set. An unresolved V gene accounts for under half of the shortfall where checked; the remainder is of unknown origin. This sample lists 220,000 or so clones; about nine tenths were detected once. Around 6.5% of the sample lies in the top ten. The sample comprised peripheral blood. All receptors come from a man in his 60s who had recovered from COVID-19.

The chain employs TRBV7-2 and TRBJ1-6, with 7 bases aligning to TRBD1. The CDR3 covers 15 residues. Trimming at V came to 1 base and at J to 7 bases, leaving 4 bases not matched to a gene. Germline V gene lookup returns CDR1 SGHTA and CDR2 FQGNSA. Here the CDR3 DNA reads TGTGCCAGCAGCTTAGGTCAGGGGGTGAATTCACCCCTCCACTTT. Protein: CASSLGQGVNSPLHF.

The chain links TRBV6-5 to TRBJ2-5; 9 bases agree with TRBD1. V was clipped by 1 base and J by 5 bases; unmatched bases: 5. CDR3 length: 15 residues. Germline V gives CDR1 MNHEY, CDR2 SVGAGI. CDR3 loop: CASSYWGQGSETQYF. The CDR3 region has the DNA TGTGCCAGCAGTTACTGGGGACAGGGTAGTGAGACCCAGTACTTC.

The chain is built from TRBV27 and TRBJ1-1; no firm D call. Per the germline V gene, CDR1 is MNHEY and CDR2 is SMNVEV (reference sequence). With 2 bases removed from V and 0 bases from J, the gap between germline ends came to 7 bases. This CDR3 comprises 14 residues. The CDR3 here is CASSLEGMNTEAFF. The CDR3 DNA is TGTGCCAGCAGTTTAGAGGGTATGAACACTGAAGCTTTCTTT.

The J gene is TRBJ2-1, the V gene TRBV6-5, with D maybe TRBD1 (5 bases). The CDR3 covers 15 residues. Trimming took 5 bases from V and 2 from J, leaving 13 bases between them. From germline, CDR1 is MNHEY and CDR2 SVGAGI. CDR3 in amino acids: CASSNQGGTYNEQFF. CDR3 coding DNA: TGTGCCAGCAGTAACCAGGGCGGAACCTACAATGAGCAGTTCTTC.

The chain joins TRBV7-9 to TRBJ2-2; 7 bases are shared with TRBD2. V shed 5 bases, J shed 8 bases, and the junction held 11 bases outside the gene matches. Germline values: CDR1 SEHNR, CDR2 FQNEAQ (reference sequence). The CDR3 covers 15 residues. CDR3 nucleotide sequence: TGTGCCAGCAGCCCACAGCTAGCGGTAGCGGGGGAGCTGTTTTTT. As protein: CASSPQLAVAGELFF.

The V gene is TRBV18, the J gene TRBJ2-7, with D uncertain. V gave up 5 bases and J gave up 3 bases, with 20 bases separating them. Germline CDR1 and CDR2: KGHSH and LQKENI. This CDR3 is built from 16 residues. CDR3 nucleotides: TGTGCCAGCTCAGCAAGCCGGGTCAGCCCAGACTACGAGCAGTACTTC. Protein sequence: CASSASRVSPDYEQYF.

This chain uses TRBV5-6 with TRBJ2-3; maybe TRBD1 (7 bases). This CDR3 has 15 residues. CDR1 and CDR2 from the germline V gene are SGHDT and YYEEEE. V gave up 0 bases and J gave up 3 bases, with 11 bases separating them. DNA of the CDR3: TGTGCCAGCAGCTTGGCCCAGGGGGGAACAGATACGCAGTATTTT. Residues: CASSLAQGGTDTQYF. The full variable domain, its missing parts supplied by reference TRBV5-6 and TRBJ2-3, is DAGVTQSPTHLIKTRGQQVTLRCSPKSGHDTVSWYQQALGQGPQFIFQYYEEEERQRGNFPDRFSGHQFPNYSSELNVNALLLGDSALYLCASSLAQGGTDTQYFGPGTRLTVL.

This chain links TRBV28 with TRBJ1-5; no clear D. The germline V and J ends were trimmed by 2 bases and 4 bases, with 18 bases remaining between them. Germline V CDR1 and CDR2: MDHEN, SYDVKM. This CDR3 is built from 17 residues. CDR3 residues: CASSLSAGSLVNQPQHF. CDR3 nucleotides: TGTGCCAGCAGTTTAAGTGCGGGCAGTCTCGTTAATCAGCCCCAGCATTTT.

The V call is TRBV9, the J call TRBJ2-3; possibly TRBD2 for D (5 bases). In germline, CDR1 is SGDLS, CDR2 YYNGEE. The V end was cut by 5 bases, the J end by 2 bases, with 15 bases between. The CDR3 loop spans 15 amino acids. The DNA of the CDR3 is TGTGCCAGCAGTCCTCGGGGAGCCTTCACAGATACGCAGTATTTT. Translating it yields CASSPRGAFTDTQYF. The whole variable domain, filled in from reference TRBV9 and TRBJ2-3, reads DSGVTQTPKHLITATGQRVTLRCSPRSGDLSVYWYQQSLDQGLQFLIQYYNGEERAKGNILERFSAQQFPDLHSELNLSSLELGDSALYFCASSPRGAFTDTQYFGPGTRLTVL.

V is TRBV19 and J is TRBJ2-1; tentatively, D is TRBD2 (5 bases). CDR1 is LNHDA, CDR2 SQIVND, per germline (reference sequence). Trimming stripped 7 bases from V and 9 bases from J, with 25 bases between. The CDR3 is 16 amino acids. The CDR3, as DNA: TGTGCCAGTAAATCAACCGAGTATGGCAAGGCGGGTGAGCAGTTCTTC. Translated, it gives CASKSTEYGKAGEQFF. The full variable domain, in which reference TRBV19 and TRBJ2-1 provide the parts outside the CDR3, is DGGITQSPKYLFRKEGQNVTLSCEQNLNHDAMYWYRQDPGQGLRLIYYSQIVNDFQKGDIAEGYSVSREKKESFPLTVTSAQKNPTAFYLCASKSTEYGKAGEQFFGPGTRLTVL.

Comment on this clone: Compared with germline, one end of the junction differs, possibly owing to a read error. The V call is TRBV7-3, the J call TRBJ2-3, with no clear D. CDR3 size: 12 residues. From germline, CDR1 is SGHTA and CDR2 FQGTGA. The CDR3 spells CASSLAGSRPVF. The DNA of the CDR3 is TGTGCCAGCAGCTTAGCCGGGTCCCGCCCGGTTTTT.

This clone came up a few times. The rearrangement links TRBV13 to TRBJ2-2, with D possibly TRBD1 on 6 matching bases. The V and J ends lost 7 bases and 1 base respectively, with 10 bases between them. This CDR3 is built from 14 residues. Looked up from germline, CDR1 is PRHDT and CDR2 is FYEKMQ (reference sequence). The CDR3 DNA reads TGTGCCAGCACCGACAGGTGGAACACCGGGGAGCTGTTTTTT. As protein: CASTDRWNTGELFF.